The clone carrying this T cell receptor (beta chain) was found once. These data are taken from a study of blood T cell repertoires in COVID-19. Original analysis: How many nucleated cells were present was estimated from reference gene primer amplification. Some clones are missing from TCRdb's copy, which holds only in-frame ones; the method was immunoSEQ multiplex PCR. Clone size and the V and J calls come from that table; the DNA yielded D and trimming. Of under 100,000 clones listed, approximately 82% are singletons. V was pared by 5 bases and J by 6 bases, with 14 bases between. Germline lookup yields CDR1 SGHTA and CDR2 FQGNSA. This CDR3 is built from 15 residues.

This sequence originates from an older woman with acute or convalescent COVID-19. The sequenced sample consisted of peripheral blood. This rearrangement joins TRBV7-2 to TRBJ2-6, with a possible D match to TRBD2 (5 bases). In DNA form, the CDR3 reads TGTGCCAGCAGCCCCCGGGAAGGTGTGGCCAACGTCCTGACTTTC. Translating gives CASSPREGVANVLTF.